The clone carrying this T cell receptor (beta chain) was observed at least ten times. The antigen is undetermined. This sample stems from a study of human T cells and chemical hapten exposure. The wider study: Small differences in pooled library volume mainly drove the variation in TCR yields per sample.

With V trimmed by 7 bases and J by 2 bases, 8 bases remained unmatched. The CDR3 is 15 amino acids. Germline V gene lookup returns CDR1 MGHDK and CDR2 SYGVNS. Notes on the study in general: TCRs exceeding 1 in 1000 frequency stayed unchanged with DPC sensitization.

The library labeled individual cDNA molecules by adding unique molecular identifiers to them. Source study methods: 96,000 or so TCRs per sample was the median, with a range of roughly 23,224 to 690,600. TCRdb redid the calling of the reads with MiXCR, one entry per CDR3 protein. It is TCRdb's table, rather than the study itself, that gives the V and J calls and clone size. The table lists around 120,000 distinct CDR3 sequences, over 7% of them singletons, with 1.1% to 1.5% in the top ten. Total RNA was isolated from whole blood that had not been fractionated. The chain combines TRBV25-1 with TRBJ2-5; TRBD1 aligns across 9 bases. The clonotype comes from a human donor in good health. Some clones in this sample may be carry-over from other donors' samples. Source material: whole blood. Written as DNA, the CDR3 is TGTGCCAGCACCCGAGGGGACAGGGCACAAGAGACCCAGTACTTC. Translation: CASTRGDRAQETQYF.